This record covers a single TCR beta chain. Clones were read by immunoSEQ multiplex PCR, and TCRdb kept only the in-frame ones, dropping some. The repertoire consists of approximately 200,000 clones, with roughly four fifths occurring once and the leading ten covering approximately 7.9%. The CDR3 extends over 15 amino acids. V lost 3 bases and J 4 bases, leaving 16 bases between the germline ends. Looked up from germline, CDR1 is SGDLS and CDR2 is YYNGEE. Adults between roughly 18 and 89 years of age took part from approximately 24 US areas. Cohort assignment relied on participant-reported clinical history. Donors in Cohort 3 counted as recovered after two negative PCRs, clearance, or symptom resolution. This sample was included in a study of blood T cell repertoires in COVID-19. At the level of the study: In each case, the material was cDNA or gDNA derived from T cells, B-cell-depleted T cells, or PBMCs.

J is TRBJ1-2 and V is TRBV9, with D tentatively TRBD1 (6 bases). The TCR was taken from a man between 35 and 55 years old who had recovered from COVID-19. Input material: PBMCs or T cells enriched from blood (not recorded which). The CDR3 DNA is TGTGCCAGCAGCGCCTGGACAGCCCTCGGCTATGGCTACACCTTC. It encodes CASSAWTALGYGYTF.